The 27 T cell receptor beta chains below were found in one sample sequenced in a study of cytomegalovirus exposure and HLA in healthy donors. PCR primers comprised 60 Vbeta and 13 Jbeta primers. Produced via immunoSEQ multiplex PCR; TCRdb's table is partial and in-frame only. The table has 74,000 or so clones, around three quarters seen once. The sequencing sample was made of PBMCs. The receptors originated from a woman in her forties in good health and CMV-seronegative.

This chain uses TRBV30 with TRBJ2-7; 7 bases map to TRBD2. CDR1 and CDR2 from the germline V gene are GTSNPN and SVGIG (reference sequence). V gave up 0 bases and J gave up 4 bases; unmatched junction bases: 9. The CDR3 totals 15 residues. In DNA form, the CDR3 reads TGTGCCTGGAGTGTGAAAGCGGGAAAAGGGTACGAGCAGTACTTC. It codes for CAWSVKAGKGYEQYF.

The rearrangement joins TRBV7-6 to TRBJ1-2; the D gene is possibly TRBD1 (5 bases). The CDR3 consists of 13 residues. Germline lookup yields CDR1 SGHVS and CDR2 FNYEAQ. Trimming shortened V by 5 bases and J by 8 bases, and 15 bases separated the two germline ends. Here the CDR3 DNA reads TGTGCCAGCAGCGCCTCCCTTCAGGGCGGCTACACCTTC. Translated, it gives CASSASLQGGYTF.

This clone was seen more than once but under ten times. The chain has TRBV6-5 and TRBJ2-1; 9 bases line up with TRBD2. Germline values: CDR1 MNHEY, CDR2 SVGAGI. J was trimmed by 4 bases and V by 7 bases; bases with no gene match: 5. The CDR3 length is 14 residues. The DNA of the CDR3 is TGTGCCAGCACCAGGAGCGGGGGGTACAATGAGCAGTTCTTC. It translates to CASTRSGGYNEQFF.

This sequence joins TRBV7-2 and TRBJ1-2; D might be TRBD1 (6 bases). Germline CDR1 reads SGHTA; CDR2 reads FQGNSA. The V end lost 6 bases, the J end lost 3 bases, and 11 bases lay between the germline ends. The CDR3 has 13 residues. The CDR3 protein is CASRPTGYYGYTF. CDR3 nucleotide sequence: TGTGCCAGCAGACCTACAGGGTACTATGGCTACACCTTC.

This sequence joins TRBV30 and TRBJ1-2; a possible D gene is TRBD1 (6 bases). The V end lost 3 bases, the J end lost 4 bases, and 15 bases lay between the germline ends. There are 14 residues in the CDR3. Germline assignment: CDR1 GTSNPN and CDR2 SVGIG (reference sequence). The CDR3 region has the DNA TGTGCCTGGAGACGTACAGGGTGGAGCTATGGCTACACCTTC. Protein product: CAWRRTGWSYGYTF. Full variable domain (rest looked up from reference TRBV30 and TRBJ1-2): SQTIHQWPATLVQPVGSPLSLECTVEGTSNPNLYWYRQAAGRGLQLLFYSVGIGQISSEVPQNLSASRPQDRQFILSSKKLLLSDSGFYLCAWRRTGWSYGYTFGSGTRLTVV.

The chain couples TRBV27 to TRBJ2-7; 9 bases agree with TRBD1. The CDR3 is made up of 15 amino acids. CDR1 and CDR2 from the germline V gene are MNHEY and SMNVEV (reference sequence). V lost 5 bases to trimming and J lost 3 bases; unmatched junction nucleotides: 8. The CDR3 here is CASSPRTGVFYEQYF. The CDR3 DNA is TGTGCCAGCAGTCCGAGGACAGGGGTTTTCTACGAGCAGTACTTC.

The chain employs TRBV7-9 and TRBJ2-7; weak D call: TRBD2 (5 bases). With 5 bases removed from V and 5 bases from J, the gap between germline ends came to 13 bases. Germline lookup yields CDR1 SEHNR and CDR2 FQNEAQ (reference sequence). The CDR3 runs to 13 residues. The CDR3 bases are TGTGCCAGCAGCCCGGGAAGTGCCCACGAGCAGTACTTC. Residues: CASSPGSAHEQYF.

The chain links TRBV7-2 to TRBJ2-3; D remains unclear. V gave up 2 bases and J gave up 2 bases, with 11 bases separating them. Germline assignment: CDR1 SGHTA and CDR2 FQGNSA. CDR3 length: 15 amino acids. CDR3 DNA sequence: TGTGCCAGCAGCTTACCGACAACGACCACAGATACGCAGTATTTT. It yields the protein CASSLPTTTTDTQYF.

The chain has TRBV19 and TRBJ1-4, with unresolved D. The germline gives CDR1 LNHDA, CDR2 SQIVND (reference sequence). CDR3 size: 17 residues. Trimming removed 5 bases from V and 7 bases from J, with 23 bases in between. The DNA of the CDR3 is TGTGCCAGTAGTGCCCGTCTGAGGAGGGAAGACCGTGAAAAACTGTTTTTT. Its translation: CASSARLRREDREKLFF.

This chain links TRBV7-8 with TRBJ1-2; D gene unclear. The CDR3 length is 15 residues. Trimming took off 6 bases at V and 5 bases at J, with 19 bases between the two ends. CDR1 is SGHVS and CDR2 is FQNEAQ in the germline V gene. CDR3 sequence reads: CASRRYAGSNYGYTF. CDR3 DNA sequence: TGTGCCAGCAGACGTTATGCGGGCTCCAATTATGGCTACACCTTC.

The J gene is TRBJ2-7, the V gene TRBV13, with 8 bases fitting TRBD1. Looked up from germline, CDR1 is PRHDT and CDR2 is FYEKMQ (reference sequence). Trimming cost V 5 bases and J 5 bases; bases outside gene matches: 8. The CDR3 extends over 14 amino acids. CDR3 amino acids: CASSLWAGGDEQYF. The CDR3 nucleotides are TGTGCCAGCAGCCTATGGGCAGGGGGCGACGAGCAGTACTTC. The whole variable domain, filled in from reference TRBV13 and TRBJ2-7, reads AAGVIQSPRHLIKEKRETATLKCYPIPRHDTVYWYQQGPGQDPQFLISFYEKMQSDKGSIPDRFSAQQFSDYHSELNMSSLELGDSALYFCASSLWAGGDEQYFGPGTRLTVT.

V usage is TRBV6-5 and J usage is TRBJ1-3, with D maybe TRBD1 (6 bases). CDR1 MNHEY and CDR2 SVGAGI come from the germline V gene. V lost 7 bases and J lost 2, with 6 bases in between. This CDR3 region has 12 residues. In nucleotides, the CDR3 is TGTGCCAGCAAGGGGGCTGGAAACACCATATATTTT. This translates into CASKGAGNTIYF.

The chain is built from TRBV11-2 and TRBJ2-2; 9 bases are a match to TRBD2. This CDR3 spans 19 amino acids. Germline lookup yields CDR1 SGHAT and CDR2 FQNNGV. Trimming removed 7 bases from V and 0 bases from J; junction bases left unmatched: 15. CDR3 protein: CASKNPLGGRVPNTGELFF. CDR3 sequence (DNA): TGTGCCAGCAAAAACCCGTTGGGCGGGAGGGTCCCGAACACCGGGGAGCTGTTTTTT. Complete variable domain (other parts from reference TRBV11-2 and TRBJ2-2): EAGVAQSPRYKIIEKRQSVAFWCNPISGHATLYWYQQILGQGPKLLIQFQNNGVVDDSQLPKDRFSAERLKGVDSTLKIQPAKLEDSAVYLCASKNPLGGRVPNTGELFFGEGSRLTVL.

The chain employs TRBV6-6 and TRBJ1-5; possible D gene TRBD1, 5 bases. CDR1 is MNHNY and CDR2 is SVGAGI in the germline V gene (reference sequence). With 6 bases removed from V and 4 bases from J, the gap between germline ends came to 13 bases. The CDR3 sequence is 14 residues long. The CDR3 DNA sequence: TGTGCCAGCAGATCGGACACGCGTAATCAGCCCCAGCATTTT. Amino acid sequence: CASRSDTRNQPQHF.

The V gene is TRBV9, the J gene TRBJ2-5; TRBD2 aligns across 8 bases. Trimming took 3 bases from V and 5 from J; bases not matched to a gene: 9. Germline V gene lookup returns CDR1 SGDLS and CDR2 YYNGEE. The CDR3 consists of 15 residues. The CDR3 sequence: CASSGSGGGSETQYF. The CDR3 DNA sequence: TGTGCCAGCAGCGGCTCCGGGGGGGGGTCGGAGACCCAGTACTTC. The full variable domain, with the rest looked up from reference TRBV9 and TRBJ2-5, is DSGVTQTPKHLITATGQRVTLRCSPRSGDLSVYWYQQSLDQGLQFLIQYYNGEERAKGNILERFSAQQFPDLHSELNLSSLELGDSALYFCASSGSGGGSETQYFGPGTRLLVL.

The V and J genes are TRBV28 and TRBJ2-7, with 8 bases identical to TRBD1. V lost 6 bases to trimming and J lost 5 bases; unmatched junction nucleotides: 6. Germline CDR1 is MDHEN and CDR2 is SYDVKM. The CDR3 runs to 13 residues. The CDR3 nucleotides are TGTGCCAGCAGCCGGACAGGGTACGACGAGCAGTACTTC. This sequence encodes CASSRTGYDEQYF.

The chain uses TRBV7-6 and TRBJ2-3; D may be TRBD2 (7 bases). Germline-derived CDR1 and CDR2 are SGHVS and FNYEAQ. The CDR3 spans 14 residues. V was clipped by 5 bases and J by 3 bases, with 12 bases between them. The CDR3 DNA is TGTGCCAGCAGCCCGGGGGGCGGGACAGATACGCAGTATTTT. Translated: CASSPGGGTDTQYF.

The rearrangement links TRBV28 to TRBJ2-2; 9 bases are shared with TRBD1. Germline V gene sequence: CDR1 MDHEN, CDR2 SYDVKM. J lost 6 bases, V lost 6 bases, and 8 bases had no gene match. This CDR3 spans 15 amino acids. The chain's CDR3 is CASRTGTGLSGELFF. CDR3 DNA: TGTGCCAGCAGAACCGGGACAGGGCTTTCCGGGGAGCTGTTTTTT.

J is TRBJ2-1 and V is TRBV28, with TRBD2 matching 13 bases. Germline values: CDR1 MDHEN, CDR2 SYDVKM. V was pared by 5 bases and J by 9 bases, with 7 bases of the junction left unmatched. This CDR3 spans 15 amino acids. CDR3 region: CASSTTRTSGGEQFF. CDR3 sequence (DNA): TGTGCCAGCAGTACCACCAGGACTAGCGGGGGTGAGCAGTTCTTC.

The chain couples TRBV28 to TRBJ2-2, with 10 bases aligning to TRBD2. Trimming removed 5 bases from V and 6 bases from J; junction bases left unmatched: 9. From germline, CDR1 is MDHEN and CDR2 SYDVKM. The CDR3 runs 16 residues. DNA for the CDR3: TGTGCCAGCAGTCTACCGGGACTAGCGTACGCCGGGGAGCTGTTTTTT. Translation: CASSLPGLAYAGELFF.

The gene calls are TRBV28 and TRBJ1-5; TRBD1 is a possible D gene (6 bases). Deletions cut 0 bases from V and 4 bases from J, with 7 bases between. Germline lookup yields CDR1 MDHEN and CDR2 SYDVKM. The CDR3 loop spans 14 amino acids. CDR3 region: CASSLWDRNQPQHF. The CDR3 DNA follows: TGTGCCAGCAGTTTATGGGACAGAAATCAGCCCCAGCATTTT. Full variable domain (remainder filled in from reference TRBV28 and TRBJ1-5): DVKVTQSSRYLVKRTGEKVFLECVQDMDHENMFWYRQDPGLGLRLIYFSYDVKMKEKGDIPEGYSVSREKKERFSLILESASTNQTSMYLCASSLWDRNQPQHFGDGTRLSIL.

The V gene is TRBV10-3, the J gene TRBJ2-1; TRBD2 matches at 13 bases. J gave up 10 bases and V 0 bases, and 6 bases lay outside the gene matches. Germline CDR1 reads ENHRY; CDR2 reads SYGVKD. The CDR3 sequence is 16 residues long. The CDR3 here is CAISESGTSGKAEQFF. The CDR3 coding sequence is TGTGCCATCAGTGAGTCGGGGACTAGCGGGAAGGCCGAGCAGTTCTTC.

The chain joins TRBV29-1 to TRBJ1-1; D may be TRBD1 (5 bases). V shed 6 bases and J shed 11 bases, with 13 bases lying between them. Germline assignment: CDR1 SQVTM and CDR2 ANQGSEA. This CDR3 comprises 10 residues. The CDR3 nucleotides read TGCAGCGTACATCTGGGGCGGGCTTTCTTT. It specifies CSVHLGRAFF.

The rearrangement links TRBV7-2 to TRBJ2-1; 11 nucleotides agree with TRBD2. The CDR3 totals 17 residues. V trimming: 5 bases; J trimming: 11 bases; junction bases outside the gene matches: 17. Germline loops: CDR1 SGHTA, CDR2 FQGNSA. The CDR3 protein is CASSPRSSGRTTMQQFF. In nucleotides, the CDR3 is TGTGCCAGCAGCCCCCGGTCTAGCGGGAGGACAACAATGCAGCAGTTCTTC.

The rearrangement uses TRBV30 and TRBJ1-1; D remains ambiguous. There are 13 residues in the CDR3. Per the germline V gene, CDR1 is GTSNPN and CDR2 is SVGIG (reference sequence). With 2 bases removed from V and 6 bases from J, the gap between germline ends came to 13 bases. The CDR3 protein is CAWSPARRAEAFF. In nucleotides, the CDR3 is TGTGCCTGGAGTCCCGCTCGGAGGGCTGAAGCTTTCTTT.

The chain links TRBV18 to TRBJ1-1; no clear D gene. V was cut by 2 bases and J by 1 base, with 8 bases left in between. Germline V CDR1 and CDR2: KGHSH, LQKENI. The CDR3 extends over 14 amino acids. The CDR3 reads CASSPSGANTEAFF. CDR3 nucleotide sequence: TGTGCCAGCTCACCATCAGGCGCGAACACTGAAGCTTTCTTT.

This clone is a singleton in its sample. This chain joins TRBV30 and TRBJ1-1; no firm D call. Per the germline V gene, CDR1 is GTSNPN and CDR2 is SVGIG (reference sequence). The CDR3 extends over 13 amino acids. Trimming took 3 bases from V and 1 from J, leaving 9 bases between them. The CDR3 nucleotides are TGTGCCTGGAGCCCCGCAGGGAACACTGAAGCTTTCTTT. Residues: CAWSPAGNTEAFF.